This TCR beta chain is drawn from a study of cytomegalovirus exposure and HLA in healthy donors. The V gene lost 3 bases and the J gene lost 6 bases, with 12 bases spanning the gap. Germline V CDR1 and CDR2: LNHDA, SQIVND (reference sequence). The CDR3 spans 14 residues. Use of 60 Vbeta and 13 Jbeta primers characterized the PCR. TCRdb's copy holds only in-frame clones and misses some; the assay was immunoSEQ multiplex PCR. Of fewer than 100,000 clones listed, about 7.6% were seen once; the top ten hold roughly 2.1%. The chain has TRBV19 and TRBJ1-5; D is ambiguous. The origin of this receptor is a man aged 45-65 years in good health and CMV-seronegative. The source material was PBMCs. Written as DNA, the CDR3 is TGTGCCAGTAGTATCCTCGACCCGGGTCAGCCCCAGCATTTT. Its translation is CASSILDPGQPQHF.